These 22 T cell receptor beta chains came from one sample sequenced in a study of cytomegalovirus exposure and HLA in healthy donors. PCR amplification relied on 60 Vbeta primers (plus 13 Jbeta primers). TCRdb's copy holds only in-frame clones and misses some; the assay was immunoSEQ multiplex PCR. This repertoire shows under 150,000 clones, approximately 80% found once; its top ten account for 1.8%. Sequenced: PBMCs. Every receptor here comes from a man younger than 35 in good health and CMV-seronegative.

The J gene is TRBJ1-2, the V gene TRBV28, with D uncertain. V lost 8 bases and J lost 6, with 16 bases in between. The length of the CDR3 is 13 residues. Germline loops: CDR1 MDHEN, CDR2 SYDVKM. The CDR3 DNA sequence: TGTGCCAGCGGCCGGGCGCTGAGGGATGGCTACACCTTC. Encoded protein: CASGRALRDGYTF.

J is TRBJ2-7 and V is TRBV19; weak D call: TRBD1 (6 bases). The CDR3 runs 14 residues. CDR1 and CDR2 (germline): LNHDA, SQIVND (reference sequence). Trimming shortened V by 3 bases and J by 7 bases, and 16 bases separated the two germline ends. Here the CDR3 reads CASSIMAGAREQYF. CDR3 in DNA: TGTGCCAGTAGTATCATGGCAGGGGCGCGGGAGCAGTACTTC.

CDR3 DNA sequence: TGTGCCAGCAGCTTAGCGCCGGATTCACCCCTCCACTTT. Translated: CASSLAPDSPLHF. This chain connects TRBV7-8 to TRBJ1-6, with no clear D. Trimming pared 0 bases from V and 8 bases from J, leaving 5 bases between. CDR3 length equals 13 residues. The V gene's germline CDR1 is SGHVS and CDR2 FQNEAQ.

The V gene is TRBV19, the J gene TRBJ2-5; possibly TRBD2 for D (5 bases). CDR3 length: 13 amino acids. Deletions cut 6 bases from V and 4 bases from J, with 12 bases between. Germline V CDR1 and CDR2: LNHDA, SQIVND (reference sequence). The DNA of the CDR3 is TGTGCCAGTAGCGCCCGGGGTGGAGAGACCCAGTACTTC. Protein: CASSARGGETQYF.

The rearrangement joins TRBV6-5 to TRBJ1-2; TRBD1 agrees at 8 bases. CDR1 is MNHEY and CDR2 is SVGAGI in the germline V gene. V lost 6 bases and J lost 2; bases outside the gene matches: 5. This CDR3 is 14 amino acids long. The chain's CDR3 is CASRRDRGNYGYTF. The CDR3 DNA is TGTGCCAGCAGACGAGACAGGGGCAACTATGGCTACACCTTC.

Of note for this clone: Other DNA sequences in the same sample also yield this CDR3. The chain uses TRBV6-1 and TRBJ2-3, with a possible D match to TRBD1 (5 bases). Germline V CDR1 and CDR2: MNHNS, SASEGT. This CDR3 is 14 amino acids long. Trimming pared 1 base from V and 6 bases from J, leaving 11 bases between. DNA for the CDR3: TGTGCCAGCAGTGAAGGGGGCGGTAGGGATACGCAGTATTTT. Translated, it gives CASSEGGGRDTQYF.

The chain employs TRBV11-2 and TRBJ1-1; D is unclear. The CDR3 sequence is 13 residues long. Germline lookup yields CDR1 SGHAT and CDR2 FQNNGV. The V end lost 5 bases, the J end lost 2 bases, and 9 bases lay between the germline ends. DNA for the CDR3: TGTGCCAGCAGCACTATTCTTAACACTGAAGCTTTCTTT. Amino acids: CASSTILNTEAFF. Combining the CDR3 with reference TRBV11-2 and TRBJ1-1 gives the whole variable domain EAGVAQSPRYKIIEKRQSVAFWCNPISGHATLYWYQQILGQGPKLLIQFQNNGVVDDSQLPKDRFSAERLKGVDSTLKIQPAKLEDSAVYLCASSTILNTEAFFGQGTRLTVV.

The chain combines TRBV2 with TRBJ1-5; 7 bases match TRBD1. With V trimmed by 7 bases and J by 2 bases, 8 bases remained unmatched. This CDR3 region has 15 residues. Germline V gene lookup returns CDR1 SNHLY and CDR2 FYNNEI. DNA for the CDR3: TGTGCCAGCACTCTGGACAGGACGCGCAATCAGCCCCAGCATTTT. This sequence encodes CASTLDRTRNQPQHF.

This clone appeared a single time. The chain has TRBV7-9 and TRBJ1-1; 8 bases fit TRBD1. Trimming at V came to 3 bases and at J to 4 bases, leaving 4 bases not matched to a gene. The germline CDR1 and CDR2 sequences are SEHNR and FQNEAQ (reference sequence). The CDR3 loop spans 14 amino acids. The CDR3 protein is CASSFRGRITEAFF. CDR3 sequence (DNA): TGTGCCAGCAGCTTCAGGGGGCGCATCACTGAAGCTTTCTTT.

The chain joins TRBV7-2 to TRBJ1-1; TRBD1 aligns across 8 bases. V dropped 3 bases and J dropped 4; count of bases not matched to a gene: 10. Germline values: CDR1 SGHTA, CDR2 FQGNSA. The CDR3 extends over 16 amino acids. CDR3 sequence: CASSFLTGGWGTEAFF. CDR3 in DNA: TGTGCCAGCAGCTTCCTTACAGGGGGTTGGGGCACTGAAGCTTTCTTT.

The genes are TRBV18 and TRBJ2-7; TRBD1 matches 8 bases. The CDR3 spans 14 residues. Germline CDR1 and CDR2: KGHSH and LQKENI. V trimming: 3 bases; J trimming: 6 bases; junction bases outside the gene matches: 7. The CDR3 nucleotides are TGTGCCAGCTCACCCGGGACAGGACCGCCCGAGCAGTACTTC. This codes for CASSPGTGPPEQYF.

The genes are TRBV2 and TRBJ1-3; 7 bases are shared with TRBD1. This CDR3 contains 17 residues. Germline V CDR1 and CDR2: SNHLY, FYNNEI. V dropped 6 bases and J dropped 0; count of bases not matched to a gene: 11. For the CDR3, the DNA is TGTGCCAGCAGCCCTTGGGACAGCTCCCTCTCTGGAAACACCATATATTTT. It yields the protein CASSPWDSSLSGNTIYF.

V gene TRBV5-1 combines with J gene TRBJ1-4; TRBD1 agrees at 10 bases. Germline V gene lookup returns CDR1 SGHRS and CDR2 YFSETQ. J lost 8 bases, V lost 4 bases, and 5 bases had no gene match. The CDR3 consists of 14 residues. CDR3 DNA: TGCGCCAGCAGCATCAGGACAGGGGGGGAAAAACTGTTTTTT. This codes for CASSIRTGGEKLFF.

This clone was recorded only once. V and J are TRBV5-8 and TRBJ1-1; TRBD1 might be the D (5 bases). Germline lookup yields CDR1 SGHTS and CDR2 YDEGEE. The germline V and J ends were trimmed by 4 bases and 4 bases, with 11 bases remaining between them. CDR3 length equals 13 residues. This chain's CDR3 is CASSRRGSTEAFF. CDR3 in DNA: TGTGCCAGCAGCCGGCGGGGGAGCACTGAAGCTTTCTTT.

CDR3 nucleotide sequence: TGCGCCAGCAGCCGACAGGGGAACACTGAAGCTTTCTTT. It codes for CASSRQGNTEAFF. The J gene is TRBJ1-1, the V gene TRBV5-1; 7 positions agree with TRBD1. V gave up 4 bases and J gave up 1 base; unmatched junction bases: 1. Germline V gives CDR1 SGHRS, CDR2 YFSETQ. The CDR3 contains 13 residues.

The chain couples TRBV21-1 to TRBJ1-4. TRBV21-1 is a pseudogene. The CDR3 length is 22 residues. CDR3 sequence (DNA): TGCCCCATCAGAAGGCAGCAAAAGAGGCGCGAGGAGGGATCAAGGGCTAATGAAAAACTGTTTTTT. Its translation is CPIRRQQKRREEGSRANEKLFF.

The V and J genes are TRBV25-1 and TRBJ2-5; 9 bases map to TRBD2. The junction had 12 bases not matched to a gene; V was cut back by 2 bases and J by 5 bases. The CDR3 length is 17 residues. Germline V gene sequence: CDR1 MGHDK, CDR2 SYGVNS. DNA of the CDR3: TGTGCCAGCAGTGAACGATCGGAGCGGGGGGAAGGGGAGACCCAGTACTTC. Its protein is CASSERSERGEGETQYF. Complete variable domain (other parts from reference TRBV25-1 and TRBJ2-5): EADIYQTPRYLVIGTGKKITLECSQTMGHDKMYWYQQDPGMELHLIHYSYGVNSTEKGDLSSESTVSRIRTEHFPLTLESARPSHTSQYLCASSERSERGEGETQYFGPGTRLLVL.

The chain links TRBV10-3 to TRBJ2-7; 8 bases are a match to TRBD1. V was pared by 0 bases and J by 5 bases, with 6 bases of the junction left unmatched. Germline V gives CDR1 ENHRY, CDR2 SYGVKD. The CDR3 runs 15 residues. The CDR3 loop reads CAISESPQGANEQYF. The CDR3 bases are TGTGCCATCAGTGAGTCCCCTCAGGGGGCAAACGAGCAGTACTTC.

The V gene is TRBV5-4, the J gene TRBJ2-5, with TRBD1 as a possible D gene (6 bases). Trimming shortened V by 0 bases and J by 3 bases, and 12 bases separated the two germline ends. Germline-derived CDR1 and CDR2 are SGHNT and YYREEE (reference sequence). The CDR3 extends over 15 amino acids. In DNA, the CDR3 is TGTGCCAGCAGCTTGGAACCAGGGGAGAAAGAGACCCAGTACTTC. Translated: CASSLEPGEKETQYF.

The J gene is TRBJ2-1, the V gene TRBV5-4, with no clear D. The CDR3 length is 14 residues. The V end lost 5 bases, the J end lost 0 bases, and 9 bases lay between the germline ends. Germline V gene lookup returns CDR1 SGHNT and CDR2 YYREEE (reference sequence). The CDR3 sequence is CASRSTGSYNEQFF. CDR3 sequence (DNA): TGTGCCAGCAGGTCCACCGGCTCCTACAATGAGCAGTTCTTC.

The chain combines TRBV6-5 with TRBJ1-3; no definite D call. V was pared by 5 bases and J by 0 bases, with 11 bases between. The CDR3 sequence is 15 residues long. Per the germline V gene, CDR1 is MNHEY and CDR2 is SVGAGI. CDR3 nucleotide sequence: TGTGCCAGCAGTCGAGGACTCCCCTCTGGAAACACCATATATTTT. The encoded protein is CASSRGLPSGNTIYF.

This clone was counted many times. This sequence joins TRBV2 and TRBJ1-5, with D tentatively TRBD1 (5 bases). There are 15 residues in the CDR3. V lost 1 base and J lost 1, with 8 bases in between. Per the germline V gene, CDR1 is SNHLY and CDR2 is FYNNEI. Written as DNA, the CDR3 is TGTGCCAGCAGTGAAGGACAGCTGAGCAATCAGCCCCAGCATTTT. This encodes CASSEGQLSNQPQHF.